What follows are 3 T cell receptor beta chains derived from one specimen sequenced in a study of a mutant IDH1 vaccine in newly diagnosed glioma. The antigens these receptors bind are not known. The time point denotes: week 23, last vaccination. Vaccination used 300 ug of mutant IDH1 20-mer peptide per dose, with topical imiquimod. Clones were read by immunoSEQ multiplex PCR, and TCRdb kept only the in-frame ones, dropping some. The table shows approximately 79,000 clones, with about 85% occurring only once. The sequencing here drew on PBMCs, taken from a glioma patient whose treatment included an IDH1 peptide vaccine. The origin of the receptors is a woman aged 45-65 years with glioma.

This clone was seen just once. V and J are TRBV9 and TRBJ1-1; D is uncertain. V was shortened by 3 bases and J by 5 bases, with 11 bases between the two germline ends. Germline V gene sequence: CDR1 SGDLS, CDR2 YYNGEE. The CDR3 loop spans 13 amino acids. CDR3 DNA: TGTGCCAGCAGCGCCCTGGAGGAGACTGAAGCTTTCTTT. Translating gives CASSALEETEAFF.

V gene TRBV5-1 combines with J gene TRBJ2-3; 9 bases match TRBD2. V was clipped by 6 bases and J by 1 base; unmatched bases: 3. There are 14 residues in the CDR3. Germline CDR1 is SGHRS and CDR2 is YFSETQ. Written as DNA, the CDR3 is TGCGCCAGCAACCCTAGCGGGGGCACAGATACGCAGTATTTT. Its protein is CASNPSGGTDTQYF.

This clone was found a few times. J is TRBJ1-2 and V is TRBV11-2; no firm D call. Germline V CDR1 and CDR2: SGHAT, FQNNGV. The V end was cut by 4 bases, the J end by 4 bases, with 13 bases between. The CDR3 runs to 14 residues. In DNA form, the CDR3 reads TGTGCCAGCAGCTCCCATGGAACGGGCTATGGCTACACCTTC. Translated: CASSSHGTGYGYTF.